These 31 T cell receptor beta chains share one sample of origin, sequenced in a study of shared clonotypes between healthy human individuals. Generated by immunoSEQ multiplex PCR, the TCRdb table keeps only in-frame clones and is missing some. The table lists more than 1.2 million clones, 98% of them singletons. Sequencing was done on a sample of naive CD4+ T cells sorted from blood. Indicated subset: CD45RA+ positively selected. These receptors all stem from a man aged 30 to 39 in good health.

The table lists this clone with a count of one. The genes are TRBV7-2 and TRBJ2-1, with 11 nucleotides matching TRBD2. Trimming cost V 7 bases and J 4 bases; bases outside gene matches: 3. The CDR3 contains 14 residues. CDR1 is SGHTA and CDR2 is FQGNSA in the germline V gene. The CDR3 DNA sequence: TGTGCCAGCAACCGACTAGCGGGGTACAATGAGCAGTTCTTC. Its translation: CASNRLAGYNEQFF. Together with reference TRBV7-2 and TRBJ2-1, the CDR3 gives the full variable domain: GAGVSQSPSNKVTEKGKDVELRCDPISGHTALYWYRQSLGQGLEFLIYFQGNSAPDKSGLPSDRFSAERTGGSVSTLTIQRTQQEDSAVYLCASNRLAGYNEQFFGPGTRLTVL.

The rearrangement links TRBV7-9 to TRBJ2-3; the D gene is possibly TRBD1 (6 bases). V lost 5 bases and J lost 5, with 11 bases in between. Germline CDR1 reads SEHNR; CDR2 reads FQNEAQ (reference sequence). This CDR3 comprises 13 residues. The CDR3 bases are TGTGCCAGCAGCCGTACAGGGCTAGATACGCAGTATTTT. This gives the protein CASSRTGLDTQYF.

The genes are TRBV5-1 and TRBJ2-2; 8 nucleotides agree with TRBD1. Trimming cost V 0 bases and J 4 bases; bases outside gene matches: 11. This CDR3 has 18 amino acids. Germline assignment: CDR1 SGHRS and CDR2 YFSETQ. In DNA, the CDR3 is TGCGCCAGCAGCTTGGTTTCTACAGGGGGGATGAGCACCGGGGAGCTGTTTTTT. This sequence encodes CASSLVSTGGMSTGELFF.

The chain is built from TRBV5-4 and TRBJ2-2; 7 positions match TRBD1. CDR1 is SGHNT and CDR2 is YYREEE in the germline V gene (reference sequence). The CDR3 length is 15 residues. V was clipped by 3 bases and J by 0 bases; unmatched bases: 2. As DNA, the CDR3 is TGTGCCAGCAGCTCAGGGGGAGCGAACACCGGGGAGCTGTTTTTT. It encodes CASSSGGANTGELFF.

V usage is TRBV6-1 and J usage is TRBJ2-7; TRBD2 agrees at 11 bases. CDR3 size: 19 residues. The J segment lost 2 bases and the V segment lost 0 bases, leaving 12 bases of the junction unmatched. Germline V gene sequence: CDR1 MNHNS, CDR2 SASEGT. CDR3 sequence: CASSEAARRLAGPTYEQYF. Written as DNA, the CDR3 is TGTGCCAGCAGTGAAGCCGCTCGCAGACTAGCGGGACCCACCTACGAGCAGTACTTC.

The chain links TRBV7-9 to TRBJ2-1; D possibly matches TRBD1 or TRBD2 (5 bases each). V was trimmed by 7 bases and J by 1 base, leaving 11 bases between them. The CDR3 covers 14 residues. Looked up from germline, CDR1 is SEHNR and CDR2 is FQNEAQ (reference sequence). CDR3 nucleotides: TGTGCCAGCACCCTCAGGGAGTCCTACAATGAGCAGTTCTTC. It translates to CASTLRESYNEQFF.

CDR3 sequence: CASSGWDGQPQHF. DNA for the CDR3: TGTGCCAGTAGCGGTTGGGATGGCCAGCCCCAGCATTTT. V and J are TRBV19 and TRBJ1-5; D uncertain. Germline V gene sequence: CDR1 LNHDA, CDR2 SQIVND (reference sequence). With 6 bases removed from V and 7 bases from J, the gap between germline ends came to 13 bases. The CDR3 contains 13 residues.

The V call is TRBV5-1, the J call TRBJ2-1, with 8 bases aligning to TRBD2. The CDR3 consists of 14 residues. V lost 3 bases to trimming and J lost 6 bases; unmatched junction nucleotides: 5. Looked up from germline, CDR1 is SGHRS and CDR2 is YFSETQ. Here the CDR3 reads CASSSPGGGNEQFF. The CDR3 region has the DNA TGCGCCAGCAGCTCGCCGGGAGGGGGCAATGAGCAGTTCTTC.

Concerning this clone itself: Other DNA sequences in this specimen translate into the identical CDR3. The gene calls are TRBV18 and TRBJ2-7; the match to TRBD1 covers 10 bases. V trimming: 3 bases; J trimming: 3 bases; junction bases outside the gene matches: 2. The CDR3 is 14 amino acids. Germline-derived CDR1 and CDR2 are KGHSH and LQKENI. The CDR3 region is CASSPGQGFYEQYF. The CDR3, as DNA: TGTGCCAGCTCACCGGGACAGGGGTTCTACGAGCAGTACTTC.

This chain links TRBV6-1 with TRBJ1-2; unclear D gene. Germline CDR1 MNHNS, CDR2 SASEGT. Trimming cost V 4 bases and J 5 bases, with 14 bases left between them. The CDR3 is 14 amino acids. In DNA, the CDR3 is TGTGCCAGCAGTGCGAGGACCAAAGAATATGGCTACACCTTC. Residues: CASSARTKEYGYTF.

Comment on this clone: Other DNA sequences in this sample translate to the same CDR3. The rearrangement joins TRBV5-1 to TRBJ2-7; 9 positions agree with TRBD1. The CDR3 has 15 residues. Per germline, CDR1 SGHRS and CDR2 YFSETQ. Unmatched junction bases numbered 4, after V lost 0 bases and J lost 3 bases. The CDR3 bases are TGCGCCAGCAGCTTGGAGGGACAGGGATACTACGAGCAGTACTTC. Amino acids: CASSLEGQGYYEQYF.

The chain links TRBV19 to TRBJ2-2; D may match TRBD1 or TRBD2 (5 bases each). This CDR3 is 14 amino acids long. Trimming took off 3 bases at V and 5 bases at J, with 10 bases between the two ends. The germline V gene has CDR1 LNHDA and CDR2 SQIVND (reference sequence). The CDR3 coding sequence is TGTGCCAGTAGTATCCGGGGCCAGACCGGGGAGCTGTTTTTT. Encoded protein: CASSIRGQTGELFF.

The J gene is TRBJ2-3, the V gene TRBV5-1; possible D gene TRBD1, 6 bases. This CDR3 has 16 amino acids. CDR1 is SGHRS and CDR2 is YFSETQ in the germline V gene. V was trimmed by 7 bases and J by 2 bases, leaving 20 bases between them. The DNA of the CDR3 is TGCGCCAGCTGTATACAGGGTTATGGGCACACAGATACGCAGTATTTT. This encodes CASCIQGYGHTDTQYF.

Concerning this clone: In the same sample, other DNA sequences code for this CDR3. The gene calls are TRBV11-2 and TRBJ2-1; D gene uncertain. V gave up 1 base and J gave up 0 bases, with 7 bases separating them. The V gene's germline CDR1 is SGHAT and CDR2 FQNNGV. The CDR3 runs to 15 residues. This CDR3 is CASSLGGSSYNEQFF. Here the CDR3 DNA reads TGTGCCAGCAGCTTAGGTGGTAGCTCCTACAATGAGCAGTTCTTC.

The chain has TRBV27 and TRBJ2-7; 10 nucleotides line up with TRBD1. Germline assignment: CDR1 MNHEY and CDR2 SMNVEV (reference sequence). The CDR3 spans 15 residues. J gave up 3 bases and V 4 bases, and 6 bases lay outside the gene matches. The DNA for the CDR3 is TGTGCCAGCAGTTCAAAAAGGACAGGGGGCTACGAGCAGTACTTC. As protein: CASSSKRTGGYEQYF.

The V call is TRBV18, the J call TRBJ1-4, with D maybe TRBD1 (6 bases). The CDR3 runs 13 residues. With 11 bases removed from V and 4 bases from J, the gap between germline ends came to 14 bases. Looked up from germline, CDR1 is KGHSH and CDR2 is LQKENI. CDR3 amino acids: CAGGTGRNEKLFF. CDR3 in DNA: TGTGCCGGCGGCACAGGGCGTAATGAAAAACTGTTTTTT.

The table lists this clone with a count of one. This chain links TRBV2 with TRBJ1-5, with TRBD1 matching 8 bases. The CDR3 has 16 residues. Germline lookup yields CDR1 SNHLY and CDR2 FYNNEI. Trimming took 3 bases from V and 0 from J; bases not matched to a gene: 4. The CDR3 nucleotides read TGTGCCAGCAGTGAGGGACAGGCTTATAGCAATCAGCCCCAGCATTTT. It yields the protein CASSEGQAYSNQPQHF. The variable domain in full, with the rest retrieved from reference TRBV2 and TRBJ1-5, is EPEVTQTPSHQVTQMGQEVILRCVPISNHLYFYWYRQILGQKVEFLVSFYNNEISEKSEIFDDQFSVERPDGSNFTLKIRSTKLEDSAMYFCASSEGQAYSNQPQHFGDGTRLSIL.

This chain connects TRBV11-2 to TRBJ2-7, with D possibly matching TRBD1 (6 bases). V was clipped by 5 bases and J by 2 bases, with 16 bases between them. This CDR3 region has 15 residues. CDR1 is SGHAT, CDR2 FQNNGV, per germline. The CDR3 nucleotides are TGTGCCAGCAGCCAATTAGGGGGACAACCCTACGAGCAGTACTTC. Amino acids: CASSQLGGQPYEQYF.

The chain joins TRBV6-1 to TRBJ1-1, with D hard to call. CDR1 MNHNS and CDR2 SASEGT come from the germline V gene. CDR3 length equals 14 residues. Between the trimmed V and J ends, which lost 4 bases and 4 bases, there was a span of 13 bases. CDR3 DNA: TGTGCCAGCAGTGTAGAGGCTTGGGGCACTGAAGCTTTCTTT. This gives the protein CASSVEAWGTEAFF.

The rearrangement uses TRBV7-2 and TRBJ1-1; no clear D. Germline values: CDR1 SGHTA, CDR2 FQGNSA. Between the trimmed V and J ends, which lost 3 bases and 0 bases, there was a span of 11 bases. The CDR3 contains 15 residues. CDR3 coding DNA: TGTGCCAGCAGCTTTTTCGGAAGTGTGAACACTGAAGCTTTCTTT. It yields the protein CASSFFGSVNTEAFF.

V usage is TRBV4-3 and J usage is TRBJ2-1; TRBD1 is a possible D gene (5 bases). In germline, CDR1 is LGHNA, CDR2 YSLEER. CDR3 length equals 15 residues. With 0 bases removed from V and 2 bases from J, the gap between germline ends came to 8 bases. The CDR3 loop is CASSQEKGTYNEQFF. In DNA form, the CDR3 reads TGCGCCAGCAGCCAAGAAAAGGGGACCTACAATGAGCAGTTCTTC.

The CDR3 sequence is CASSRRGIDEQYF. In nucleotides, the CDR3 is TGTGCCAGCAGCCGCAGGGGGATCGACGAGCAGTACTTC. The chain carries TRBV11-2 and TRBJ2-7; 7 bases are shared with TRBD1. Trimming cost V 5 bases and J 5 bases; bases outside gene matches: 6. The CDR3 totals 13 residues. Germline CDR1 and CDR2: SGHAT and FQNNGV.

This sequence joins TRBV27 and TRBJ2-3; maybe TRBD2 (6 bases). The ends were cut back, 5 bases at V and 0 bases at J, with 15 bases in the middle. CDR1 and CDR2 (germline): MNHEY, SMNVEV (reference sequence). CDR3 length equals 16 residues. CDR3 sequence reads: CASSLLSGTSTDTQYF. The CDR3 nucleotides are TGTGCCAGCAGTCTCCTTAGCGGAACTAGCACAGATACGCAGTATTTT.

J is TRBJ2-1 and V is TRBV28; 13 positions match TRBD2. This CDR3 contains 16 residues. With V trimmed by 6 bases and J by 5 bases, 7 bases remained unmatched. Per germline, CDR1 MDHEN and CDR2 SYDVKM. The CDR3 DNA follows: TGTGCCAGCAGAGCGACTAGCGGGAGGAGGAACAATGAGCAGTTCTTC. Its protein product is CASRATSGRRNNEQFF.

The CDR3 nucleotides are TGTGCCAGCAGTAAAACCGGGACCAACACAGATACGCAGTATTTT. Amino acids: CASSKTGTNTDTQYF. The chain has TRBV6-6 and TRBJ2-3, with D tentatively TRBD1 or TRBD2 (5 bases each). The ends were cut back, 5 bases at V and 2 bases at J, with 14 bases in the middle. The CDR3 runs to 15 residues. Germline values: CDR1 MNHNY, CDR2 SVGAGI (reference sequence).

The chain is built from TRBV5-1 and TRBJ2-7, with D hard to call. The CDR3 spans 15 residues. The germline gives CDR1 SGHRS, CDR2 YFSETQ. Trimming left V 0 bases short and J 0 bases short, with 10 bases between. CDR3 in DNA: TGCGCCAGCAGCTTGGGGGCAGCCGTCTCCTACGAGCAGTACTTC. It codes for CASSLGAAVSYEQYF.

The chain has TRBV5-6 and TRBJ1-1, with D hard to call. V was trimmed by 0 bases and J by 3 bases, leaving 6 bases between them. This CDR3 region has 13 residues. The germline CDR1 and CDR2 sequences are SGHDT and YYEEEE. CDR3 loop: CASSLEEYTEAFF. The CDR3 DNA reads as TGTGCCAGCAGCTTGGAAGAGTACACTGAAGCTTTCTTT.

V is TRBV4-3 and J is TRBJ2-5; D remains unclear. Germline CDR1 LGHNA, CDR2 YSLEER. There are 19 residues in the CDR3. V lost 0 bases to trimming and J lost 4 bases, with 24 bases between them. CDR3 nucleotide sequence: TGCGCCAGCAGCCAAGATATAGGGTCAGACGCTAGTAAATCAGAGACCCAGTACTTC. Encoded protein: CASSQDIGSDASKSETQYF.

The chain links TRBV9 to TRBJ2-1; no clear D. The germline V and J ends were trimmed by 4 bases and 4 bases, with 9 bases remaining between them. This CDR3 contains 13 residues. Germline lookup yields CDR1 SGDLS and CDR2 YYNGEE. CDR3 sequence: CASSTGPYNEQFF. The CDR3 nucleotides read TGTGCCAGCAGCACGGGCCCGTACAATGAGCAGTTCTTC.

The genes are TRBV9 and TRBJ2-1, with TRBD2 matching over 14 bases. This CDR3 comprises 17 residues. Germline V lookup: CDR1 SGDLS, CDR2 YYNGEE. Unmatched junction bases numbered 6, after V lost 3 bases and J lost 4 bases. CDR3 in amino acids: CASSAGLAGGPYNEQFF. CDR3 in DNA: TGTGCCAGCAGCGCCGGACTAGCGGGAGGCCCGTACAATGAGCAGTTCTTC.

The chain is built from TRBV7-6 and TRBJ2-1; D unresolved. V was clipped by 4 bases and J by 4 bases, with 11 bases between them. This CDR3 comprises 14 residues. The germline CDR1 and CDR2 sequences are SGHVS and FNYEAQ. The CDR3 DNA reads TGTGCCAGCAGCTCGCGGCCGATGTACAATGAGCAGTTCTTC. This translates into CASSSRPMYNEQFF.